This TCR beta chain emerged from a study of shared clonotypes between healthy human individuals. TCRdb keeps only in-frame clones here, not all; method: immunoSEQ multiplex PCR. The sample lists roughly 2.1 million clones; roughly 91% were seen once. The CDR3 contains 14 residues. V was cut by 2 bases and J by 4 bases, with 11 bases left in between. Germline CDR1 and CDR2: LGHNA and YNFKEQ. CD45RO-negative cells were positively selected for CCR7, leaving out terminally differentiated effector memory CD45RA+ cells. This clonotype originated in a man aged 18 to 29 in good health. Some clones in this sample may be carry-over from other donors' samples. Sequences were obtained from naive CD8+ T cells from PBMCs. The chain carries TRBV4-2 and TRBJ1-2; tentative D call: TRBD1 (5 bases). CDR3 loop: CASSQSGTSYGYTF. DNA of the CDR3: TGTGCCAGCAGCCAATCCGGGACCTCCTATGGCTACACCTTC.